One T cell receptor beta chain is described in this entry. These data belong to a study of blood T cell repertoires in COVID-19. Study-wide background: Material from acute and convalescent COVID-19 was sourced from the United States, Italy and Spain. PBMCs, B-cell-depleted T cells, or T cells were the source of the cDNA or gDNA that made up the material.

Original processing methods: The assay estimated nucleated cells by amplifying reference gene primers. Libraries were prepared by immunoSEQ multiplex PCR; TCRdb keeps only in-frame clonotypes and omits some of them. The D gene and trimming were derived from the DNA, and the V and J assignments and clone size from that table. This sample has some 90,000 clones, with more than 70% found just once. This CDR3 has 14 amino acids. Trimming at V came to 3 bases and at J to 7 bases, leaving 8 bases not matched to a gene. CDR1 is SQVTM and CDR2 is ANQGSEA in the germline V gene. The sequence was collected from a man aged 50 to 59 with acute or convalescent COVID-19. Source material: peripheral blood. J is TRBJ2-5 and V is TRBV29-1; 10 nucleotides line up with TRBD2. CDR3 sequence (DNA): TGCAGCGTTGATCGAGCGGGGGGGCAGGTGACCCAGTACTTC. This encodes CSVDRAGGQVTQYF.